The clone carrying this T cell receptor (beta chain) showed up just a few times. Its antigen is currently unknown. These data originate in a study of T-cell memory formation after mild COVID-19. Study results and limitations: Clones that contracted from day 15 to 85 had balanced CD4/CD8; later expanders were CD4+ biased.

TCRalpha and TCRbeta libraries used 5'RACE with constant-segment primers and UMIs. TCRdb independently ran MiXCR on the 5' RACE reads; one entry per CDR3 protein. The sample yields 250,000 to 350,000 distinct CDR3 sequences, 15% to 20% seen once. The origin of this receptor is a man aged 18-30 years who had mild COVID-19 (a few samples of this study predate the infection). Cell type and time point are not known. Sample: PBMCs or a T cell subset sorted from them (not recorded which).

The chain's CDR3 is CASTDETDTQYF. In DNA form, the CDR3 reads TGTGCCAGCACCGACGAGACAGATACGCAGTATTTT. This sequence joins TRBV6-2 or TRBV6-3 and TRBJ2-3; D unclear. Germline loops: CDR1 MNHEY, CDR2 SVGEGT. V lost 7 bases and J lost 3, with 8 bases in between. The CDR3 consists of 12 residues.